What follows describes a single TCR beta chain. The CDR3 is made up of 13 amino acids. The germline V gene encodes CDR1 DFQATT and CDR2 SNEGSKA (reference sequence). Trimming cost V 3 bases and J 4 bases; bases outside gene matches: 2. Participant-reported clinical history was the basis for cohort assignment. Some clones are missing from TCRdb's copy, which holds only in-frame ones; the method was immunoSEQ multiplex PCR. The sample has some 200,000 clones; 80% to 90% are singletons. The data derive from a study of blood T cell repertoires in COVID-19. Study-level information: COVID-19 samples collected from the United States, Italy and Spain covered acute and convalescent phases. PBMCs, B-cell-depleted T cells, or T cells provided the cDNA or gDNA that made up the material.

Sample: PBMCs or T cells enriched from blood (not recorded which). The V call is TRBV20-1, the J call TRBJ2-5; 10 nucleotides align to TRBD2. The sequence was collected from a man in his late teens or twenties with acute COVID-19. The CDR3, as DNA: TGCAGTGCTAGTCTAGCGGGAGTAGAGACCCAGTACTTC. This encodes CSASLAGVETQYF.